The 24 T cell receptor beta chains listed next were all sequenced from one sample in a study of OX40 agonist ivuxolimab in advanced cancers. Repertoires were generated with immunoSEQ multiplex PCR, while TCRdb's copy carries only in-frame clones and drops some. The table lists 90,000 to 120,000 clones, more than 85% of them singletons. The material sequenced was CD4+ or CD8+ T cells sorted from blood, taken in a trial of the OX40 agonist ivuxolimab. These receptors originate from an adult with an advanced solid tumor such as melanoma, head and neck, liver or kidney cancer.

The rearrangement uses TRBV5-4 and TRBJ1-1; tentatively, D is TRBD1 (6 bases). The V end lost 4 bases, the J end lost 0 bases, and 7 bases lay between the germline ends. This CDR3 comprises 13 residues. Germline CDR1 SGHNT, CDR2 YYREEE (reference sequence). CDR3 in DNA: TGTGCCAGCAGCCGACAGGTGAACACTGAAGCTTTCTTT. This gives the protein CASSRQVNTEAFF.

This chain connects TRBV5-1 to TRBJ2-1; D perhaps matches TRBD2 (6 bases). Germline V gene lookup returns CDR1 SGHRS and CDR2 YFSETQ. This CDR3 contains 18 residues. V was clipped by 0 bases and J by 4 bases, with 20 bases between them. CDR3 bases: TGCGCCAGCAGCTTGGCCACGGATGGGAGGCCTTCTTACAATGAGCAGTTCTTC. It codes for CASSLATDGRPSYNEQFF. Full variable domain (remainder filled in from reference TRBV5-1 and TRBJ2-1): KAGVTQTPRYLIKTRGQQVTLSCSPISGHRSVSWYQQTPGQGLQFLFEYFSETQRNKGNFPGRFSGRQFSNSRSEMNVSTLELGDSALYLCASSLATDGRPSYNEQFFGPGTRLTVL.

The rearrangement links TRBV7-2 to TRBJ1-2, with D possibly being TRBD1 (6 bases). CDR1 SGHTA and CDR2 FQGNSA come from the germline V gene. Deletions cut 0 bases from V and 7 bases from J, with 18 bases between. This CDR3 is built from 16 residues. The CDR3 is CASSLALGQGFRGYTF. DNA of the CDR3: TGTGCCAGCAGCTTAGCCTTAGGTCAGGGGTTTCGTGGCTACACCTTC.

The chain combines TRBV9 with TRBJ1-1; 8 nucleotides line up with TRBD1. J was trimmed by 0 bases and V by 1 base; bases with no gene match: 2. CDR3 size: 15 residues. The germline V gene has CDR1 SGDLS and CDR2 YYNGEE. The chain's CDR3 is CASSVRDRLNTEAFF. DNA of the CDR3: TGTGCCAGCAGCGTACGGGACAGGCTGAACACTGAAGCTTTCTTT. The full variable domain, rest sourced from reference TRBV9 and TRBJ1-1, is DSGVTQTPKHLITATGQRVTLRCSPRSGDLSVYWYQQSLDQGLQFLIQYYNGEERAKGNILERFSAQQFPDLHSELNLSSLELGDSALYFCASSVRDRLNTEAFFGQGTRLTVV.

The sample holds a few counts of this clone. The chain employs TRBV14 and TRBJ1-5; the match to TRBD1 covers 7 bases. From germline, CDR1 is SGHDN and CDR2 FVKESK. CDR3 size: 14 residues. Trimming took 0 bases from V and 6 from J; bases not matched to a gene: 2. CDR3 residues: CASSQEGGSQPQHF. In nucleotides, the CDR3 is TGTGCCAGCAGCCAAGAAGGGGGCAGTCAGCCCCAGCATTTT.

The genes are TRBV5-6 and TRBJ1-1; TRBD1 agrees at 10 bases. The CDR3 runs 19 residues. Germline V gene sequence: CDR1 SGHDT, CDR2 YYEEEE. Trimming cost V 1 base and J 0 bases; bases outside gene matches: 12. In DNA form, the CDR3 reads TGTGCCAGCAGCTTGCGCAAGACAGGGACAGGGGCGCTGAACACTGAAGCTTTCTTT. Translated: CASSLRKTGTGALNTEAFF. Full variable domain (missing parts from reference TRBV5-6 and TRBJ1-1): DAGVTQSPTHLIKTRGQQVTLRCSPKSGHDTVSWYQQALGQGPQFIFQYYEEEERQRGNFPDRFSGHQFPNYSSELNVNALLLGDSALYLCASSLRKTGTGALNTEAFFGQGTRLTVV.

The chain links TRBV9 to TRBJ2-1, with TRBD2 matching 7 bases. The CDR3 is 14 amino acids. The V gene's germline CDR1 is SGDLS and CDR2 YYNGEE. Losses at the gene ends were 5 bases for V and 8 bases for J; bases not matched to a gene: 10. The CDR3 sequence is CASSFRGGRDEQFF. Written as DNA, the CDR3 is TGTGCCAGCAGTTTTCGAGGAGGGAGGGATGAGCAGTTCTTC.

In this sample, this clone turned up once. This sequence joins TRBV14 and TRBJ2-7, with D possibly matching TRBD2 (5 bases). CDR1 SGHDN and CDR2 FVKESK come from the germline V gene. The CDR3 loop spans 13 amino acids. Trimming stripped 7 bases from V and 2 bases from J, with 12 bases between. In nucleotides, the CDR3 is TGTGCCAGCACCGCCGGGGTCCCCTACGAGCAGTACTTC. This translates into CASTAGVPYEQYF.

The chain combines TRBV7-3 with TRBJ1-2; D is perhaps TRBD1 (6 bases). CDR1 is SGHTA, CDR2 FQGTGA, per germline. The length of the CDR3 is 13 residues. V lost 5 bases, J lost 8 bases, and 15 bases lay in between. The CDR3 spells CASSITGRSGYTF. CDR3 coding DNA: TGTGCCAGCAGCATTACAGGGCGGAGCGGCTACACCTTC.

The rearrangement links TRBV7-2 to TRBJ2-2, with 7 bases fitting TRBD1. This CDR3 region has 12 residues. Germline V gene lookup returns CDR1 SGHTA and CDR2 FQGNSA. V lost 7 bases and J lost 10; bases outside the gene matches: 6. The CDR3 bases are TGTGCCAGCACCACAGGGGTGACGGAGCTGTTTTTT. As protein: CASTTGVTELFF.

The J gene is TRBJ2-6, the V gene TRBV28; 10 bases are shared with TRBD1. The CDR3 extends over 18 amino acids. J was trimmed by 3 bases and V by 5 bases; bases with no gene match: 10. CDR1 MDHEN and CDR2 SYDVKM come from the germline V gene. As DNA, the CDR3 is TGTGCCAGCAGTCCCATGGCGGGGGACAGGGGTGGGGCCAACGTCCTGACTTTC. It translates to CASSPMAGDRGGANVLTF.

This clone was seen a few times. CDR3 protein: CASRNGTYEKLFF. The CDR3, as DNA: TGTGCCAGTAGAAACGGGACATACGAAAAACTGTTTTTT. J is TRBJ1-4 and V is TRBV19, with a weak D call TRBD1 (6 bases). V lost 6 bases and J 8 bases, leaving 13 bases between the germline ends. The CDR3 consists of 13 residues. CDR1 is LNHDA, CDR2 SQIVND, per germline (reference sequence).

The rearrangement uses TRBV10-2 and TRBJ2-1; 12 nucleotides line up with TRBD2. The CDR3 runs to 16 residues. V trimming: 3 bases; J trimming: 9 bases; junction bases outside the gene matches: 9. Germline-derived CDR1 and CDR2 are WSHSY and SAAADI. For the CDR3, the DNA is TGCGCCAGCAGTGACCGACTAGCGGGAGCGGTTAGTGAGCAGTTCTTC. Translation gives CASSDRLAGAVSEQFF.

V and J are TRBV5-6 and TRBJ1-6; 10 bases are a match to TRBD1. The J segment lost 7 bases and the V segment lost 0 bases, leaving 4 bases of the junction unmatched. This CDR3 comprises 16 residues. Germline CDR1 SGHDT, CDR2 YYEEEE. CDR3 sequence reads: CASSLGTGGRNSPLHF. CDR3 nucleotides: TGTGCCAGCAGCTTGGGGACAGGGGGAAGGAATTCACCCCTCCACTTT. Full variable domain (remainder filled in from reference TRBV5-6 and TRBJ1-6): DAGVTQSPTHLIKTRGQQVTLRCSPKSGHDTVSWYQQALGQGPQFIFQYYEEEERQRGNFPDRFSGHQFPNYSSELNVNALLLGDSALYLCASSLGTGGRNSPLHFGNGTRLTVT.

The rearrangement links TRBV7-9 to TRBJ1-2; D ambiguous. This CDR3 spans 15 amino acids. Germline assignment: CDR1 SEHNR and CDR2 FQNEAQ (reference sequence). Trimming removed 5 bases from V and 0 bases from J, with 13 bases in between. The CDR3 DNA follows: TGTGCCAGCAGCCCCCGCCCCAACTCTAACTATGGCTACACCTTC. As protein: CASSPRPNSNYGYTF.

The chain employs TRBV7-9 and TRBJ2-7; D is undetermined. Germline CDR1 is SEHNR and CDR2 is FQNEAQ (reference sequence). CDR3 length equals 12 residues. The V and J ends lost 0 bases and 3 bases respectively, with 3 bases between them. CDR3 amino acids: CASSLARYEQYF. The CDR3 DNA reads TGTGCCAGCAGCTTAGCCCGCTACGAGCAGTACTTC. Combining the CDR3 with reference TRBV7-9 and TRBJ2-7 gives the whole variable domain DTGVSQNPRHKITKRGQNVTFRCDPISEHNRLYWYRQTLGQGPEFLTYFQNEAQLEKSRLLSDRFSAERPKGSFSTLEIQRTEQGDSAMYLCASSLARYEQYFGPGTRLTVT.

For this clone: This sample includes further DNA sequences coding for the same CDR3. This chain connects TRBV4-1 to TRBJ2-7; D not resolved. Trimming cost V 6 bases and J 3 bases, with 21 bases left between them. This CDR3 is 16 amino acids long. From germline, CDR1 is MGHRA and CDR2 YSYEKL. CDR3 sequence (DNA): TGCGCCAGCAGAGATCCTGGGTCTTCGAATAACTACGAGCAGTACTTC. Amino acid sequence: CASRDPGSSNNYEQYF.

This sequence joins TRBV7-3 and TRBJ1-5; TRBD1 aligns across 7 bases. This CDR3 has 13 amino acids. Per germline, CDR1 SGHTA and CDR2 FQGTGA. V was clipped by 1 base and J by 7 bases; unmatched bases: 1. The CDR3: CASSLNRGQPQHF. The CDR3 region has the DNA TGTGCCAGCAGCTTAAACAGGGGACAGCCCCAGCATTTT.

The table lists this clone with a count of one. The chain joins TRBV15 to TRBJ2-1; D is undetermined. This CDR3 has 14 amino acids. V gave up 4 bases and J gave up 3 bases, with 10 bases separating them. Germline V gene data show CDR1 as LNHNV and CDR2 as YYDKDF (reference sequence). CDR3 sequence reads: CATSTDLLYNEQFF. DNA of the CDR3: TGTGCCACCAGCACCGACCTTCTCTACAATGAGCAGTTCTTC.

The gene calls are TRBV27 and TRBJ2-5; no clear D. Germline lookup yields CDR1 MNHEY and CDR2 SMNVEV (reference sequence). Trimming took off 5 bases at V and 4 bases at J, with 14 bases between the two ends. CDR3 length equals 14 residues. This chain's CDR3 is CASSPFSSVETQYF. CDR3 in DNA: TGTGCCAGCAGTCCCTTCTCGAGTGTAGAGACCCAGTACTTC.

The chain joins TRBV5-1 to TRBJ2-2; 8 bases line up with TRBD1. This CDR3 region has 15 residues. Germline V CDR1 and CDR2: SGHRS, YFSETQ. Germline trimming cut 0 bases from V and 3 bases from J; bases unmatched to any gene: 1. The CDR3 spells CASSLGTGYTGELFF. For the CDR3, the DNA is TGCGCCAGCAGCTTGGGGACAGGGTACACCGGGGAGCTGTTTTTT.

The V call is TRBV2, the J call TRBJ2-2, with TRBD1 matching 11 bases. The length of the CDR3 is 15 residues. Looked up from germline, CDR1 is SNHLY and CDR2 is FYNNEI. V shed 5 bases and J 4 bases; nucleotides not matched to a gene: 3. CDR3 sequence (DNA): TGTGCCAGCAGTCCCGGGACAGGGGGCACCGGGGAGCTGTTTTTT. It encodes CASSPGTGGTGELFF.

The chain is built from TRBV7-3 and TRBJ2-1; 7 bases align to TRBD2. Trimming cost V 1 base and J 4 bases; bases outside gene matches: 4. The CDR3 runs 15 residues. Germline CDR1 reads SGHTA; CDR2 reads FQGTGA. The CDR3 DNA follows: TGTGCCAGCAGCTTAAATGGGGGAGGGTACAATGAGCAGTTCTTC. Translation gives CASSLNGGGYNEQFF.

V usage is TRBV10-3 and J usage is TRBJ1-1; the match to TRBD1 covers 7 bases. The CDR3 is 13 residues long. V gave up 4 bases and J gave up 7 bases; unmatched junction bases: 6. Germline lookup yields CDR1 ENHRY and CDR2 SYGVKD. CDR3 nucleotide sequence: TGTGCCATCAGTGGGACAGGACAACTTGAAGCTTTCTTT. Translation gives CAISGTGQLEAFF.